The count of the clone carrying this T cell receptor beta chain is one. Libraries were prepared by immunoSEQ multiplex PCR; TCRdb keeps only in-frame clonotypes and omits some of them. The data show 200,000 or so clones, with roughly three quarters seen just once and roughly 17% held by the top ten. This CDR3 has 13 residues. Germline assignment: CDR1 MNHEY and CDR2 SVGAGI. V lost 5 bases, J lost 2 bases, and 8 bases lay in between. The sample belongs to a study of blood T cell repertoires in COVID-19. Specimen: peripheral blood. This sequence originates from a man aged 60 to 75 with active or convalescent COVID-19. This sequence joins TRBV6-5 and TRBJ2-3, with D possibly TRBD1 on 6 matching bases. CDR3 protein: CASSTGNTDTQYF. In DNA form, the CDR3 reads TGTGCCAGCAGTACAGGGAACACAGATACGCAGTATTTT.